Shown below are 8 T cell receptor beta chains from a single sample sequenced in a study of human T cells and chemical hapten exposure (dated by TCRdb to the early 2020s). The receptor library was made with RACE. These reads were obtained on a NextSeq 500. Clones were called with MiXCR by TCRdb after fastp trimmed the public reads at Q25, and only in-frame beta chains were retained. A single entry per CDR3 protein holds the most common genes and DNA from its merged rows. The sample table lists some 79,000 distinct CDR3 sequences, about 10% of them with a count of one. The ten largest clones take up less than 5% of the sample. The intended sense of this specimen's time point label: patch test 2, 6 weeks after DPC sensitization. This specimen's treatment or condition label, per the study, means: therapeutic diphenylcyclopropenone sensitization with weekly scalp DPC. The input for sequencing was whole blood, taken in connection with sensitization to the hapten diphenylcyclopropenone (DPC). The receptors were gathered from a woman aged 45-60 years with alopecia areata. Some clones in this sample may be carry-over from other donors' samples.

This clonotype was found a few times. The V call is TRBV12-5, the J call TRBJ2-7; 8 nucleotides match TRBD1. In germline, CDR1 is LGHNT, CDR2 FRNRAP. This CDR3 is built from 13 residues. The junction had 2 bases not matched to a gene; V was cut back by 5 bases and J by 2 bases. The CDR3 DNA reads TGTGCTAGTGGTACGGGACAGGCCTACGAGCAGTACTTC. This encodes CASGTGQAYEQYF.

This clonotype has ten or more counts. The J gene is TRBJ2-3, the V gene TRBV29-1; unclear D gene. This CDR3 spans 12 amino acids. Germline V gene lookup returns CDR1 SQVTM and CDR2 ANQGSEA. For the CDR3, the DNA is TGCTCTTGGTCGGGCAGCACAGATACGCAGTATTTT. Amino acids: CSWSGSTDTQYF.

This clonotype appeared a few times. The V gene is TRBV7-6, the J gene TRBJ1-1, with 10 bases lining up with TRBD1. From germline, CDR1 is SGHVS and CDR2 FNYEAQ. This CDR3 is built from 19 residues. V lost 5 bases to trimming and J lost 0 bases; unmatched junction nucleotides: 15. The CDR3 DNA reads as TGTGCCAGCAGCCCAACTGCAGGACAGGGGGGCCTAATGAACACTGAAGCTTTCTTT. This translates into CASSPTAGQGGLMNTEAFF.

This rearrangement joins TRBV27 to TRBJ1-5; D is uncertain. The CDR3 sequence is 15 residues long. V was pared by 3 bases and J by 0 bases, with 9 bases between. Germline V gives CDR1 MNHEY, CDR2 SMNVEV (reference sequence). In DNA form, the CDR3 reads TGTGCCAGCAGTTTTAGGGCAAATAGCAATCAGCCCCAGCATTTT. Its translation is CASSFRANSNQPQHF.

This clonotype occurred a few times. An end of the junction differs from the germline gene, which may be a read error. The chain carries TRBV20-1 and TRBJ2-1, with a tentative D call TRBD2 (5 bases). The CDR3 loop spans 16 amino acids. The V gene's germline CDR1 is DFQATT and CDR2 SNEGSKA (reference sequence). CDR3: CSTREWRRAPYNEQFF. In DNA form, the CDR3 reads TGCAGTACTAGAGAGTGGCGGCGGGCTCCCTACAATGAGCAGTTCTTC.

This clonotype was seen at least ten times. This chain joins TRBV9 and TRBJ2-7; TRBD2 matches 8 bases. Germline CDR1 SGDLS, CDR2 YYNGEE. After removal of 3 bases from V and 0 bases from J, the junction contained 5 bases not matched to a gene. This CDR3 has 15 residues. This CDR3 is CASSGDTSGSYEQYF. The CDR3, as DNA: TGTGCCAGCAGCGGGGATACTAGCGGCTCCTACGAGCAGTACTTC.

This clonotype was counted at least ten times. The rearrangement joins TRBV10-3 to TRBJ2-4; D is unresolved. Germline CDR1 reads ENHRY; CDR2 reads SYGVKD. The ends were cut back, 0 bases at V and 2 bases at J, with 14 bases in the middle. The CDR3 length is 17 residues. CDR3 DNA sequence: TGTGCCATCAGTGAGTCGACGGTTCTTGGTACCAAAAACATTCAGTACTTC. Protein sequence: CAISESTVLGTKNIQYF.

This chain joins TRBV25-1 and TRBJ2-1; D ambiguous. Germline V gene data show CDR1 as MGHDK and CDR2 as SYGVNS. V lost 1 base to trimming and J lost 3 bases, with 13 bases between them. The CDR3 runs to 16 residues. CDR3 DNA sequence: TGTGCCAGCAGTGAATCCGAAGGGCCCATCTACAATGAGCAGTTCTTC. Translated: CASSESEGPIYNEQFF.